This entry lists 24 T cell receptor beta chains sequenced from one sample in a study of T cells in Graves' hyperthyroidism and ophthalmopathy. Amplification targeted TCR beta CDR3 regions from RNA transcripts. During a first-round RT-PCR of the TCR CDR3, the HTBI primer set was used. Each CDR3 protein is one row after TCRdb ran MiXCR on the multiplex PCR reads. The sample holds some 770,000 distinct CDR3 sequences; approximately 16% are singletons and the top ten take over 7.5%. The sequenced sample was blood. Source of these receptors: a man between 18 and 35 years old with Graves' hyperthyroidism.

This clonotype was detected many times. V and J are TRBV28 and TRBJ1-1; D not certain. The CDR3 runs to 15 residues. Germline V gene lookup returns CDR1 MDHEN and CDR2 SYDVKM. The V end lost 5 bases, the J end lost 4 bases, and 17 bases lay between the germline ends. Here the CDR3 DNA reads TGTGCCAGCAGTCCCATTACCCCGTCCGGCACTGAAGCTTTCTTT. It yields the protein CASSPITPSGTEAFF.

This clonotype was counted ten times or more. The V and J genes are TRBV24-1 and TRBJ2-5, with TRBD2 identical over 12 bases. The CDR3 runs 15 residues. Germline lookup yields CDR1 KGHDR and CDR2 SFDVKD. The junction had 0 bases not matched to a gene; V was cut back by 3 bases and J by 2 bases. In DNA, the CDR3 is TGTGCCACCAGTGATCTAGCGGGAGGGCAAGAGACCCAGTACTTC. Translated: CATSDLAGGQETQYF.

This clonotype was picked up many times. V and J are TRBV13 and TRBJ2-3, with D possibly called TRBD1 or TRBD2 (5 bases each). Trimming pared 4 bases from V and 6 bases from J, leaving 5 bases between. The V gene's germline CDR1 is PRHDT and CDR2 FYEKMQ (reference sequence). This CDR3 spans 11 amino acids. CDR3 bases: TGTGCCAGCAGCTGGGGGGATACGCAGTATTTT. Protein: CASSWGDTQYF.

This clonotype was detected ten times or more. The chain uses TRBV6-1 and TRBJ2-1, with 9 bases fitting TRBD2. CDR1 MNHNS and CDR2 SASEGT come from the germline V gene. The CDR3 has 16 amino acids. J was trimmed by 2 bases and V by 6 bases; bases with no gene match: 8. CDR3 amino acids: CASRKGTSRAYNEQFF. The CDR3 DNA sequence: TGTGCCAGCAGGAAAGGGACTAGCAGAGCCTACAATGAGCAGTTCTTC.

In this sample, this clonotype turned up many times. The chain is built from TRBV6-1 and TRBJ1-2; tentative D call: TRBD1 (5 bases). Germline V CDR1 and CDR2: MNHNS, SASEGT. The ends were cut back, 7 bases at V and 4 bases at J, with 19 bases in the middle. The CDR3 is made up of 15 amino acids. DNA of the CDR3: TGTGCCAGCAATCGGATGGCGGGGCTCGGCTATGGCTACACCTTC. The encoded protein is CASNRMAGLGYGYTF.

This clonotype was seen only once. The rearrangement joins TRBV6-2 or TRBV6-3 to TRBJ2-2; D remains ambiguous. From germline, CDR1 is MNHEY and CDR2 SVGEGT. Trimming took off 1 base at V and 6 bases at J, with 18 bases between the two ends. The CDR3 covers 17 residues. In DNA, the CDR3 is TGTGCCAGCAGTTACTTAGGAAAGGGCCTTGAGCCCGGGGAGCTGTTTTTT. Translating gives CASSYLGKGLEPGELFF.

This clonotype was seen only a few times. This chain uses TRBV5-1 with TRBJ1-1, with D unclear. Trimming stripped 1 base from V and 1 base from J, with 14 bases between. The germline CDR1 and CDR2 sequences are SGHRS and YFSETQ. This CDR3 contains 16 residues. The CDR3 sequence: CASSLSSGFSNTEAFF. CDR3 sequence (DNA): TGCGCCAGCAGCTTGTCGTCGGGTTTCTCGAACACTGAAGCTTTCTTT.

This sequence joins TRBV29-1 and TRBJ2-1; 8 nucleotides match TRBD2. Germline assignment: CDR1 SQVTM and CDR2 ANQGSEA. This CDR3 has 14 residues. Germline trimming cut 4 bases from V and 7 bases from J; bases unmatched to any gene: 9. CDR3: CSVGGAGVNNEQFF. DNA of the CDR3: TGCAGCGTTGGGGGAGCGGGAGTTAATAATGAGCAGTTCTTC.

The J gene is TRBJ2-1, the V gene TRBV11-3; 8 positions match TRBD1. This CDR3 contains 16 residues. CDR1 SGHNT and CDR2 YENEEA come from the germline V gene. J gave up 7 bases and V 2 bases, and 10 bases lay outside the gene matches. The DNA for the CDR3 is TGTGCCAGCAGCTTAACTCAGACAGGGGTGGGTAATGAGCAGTTCTTC. Protein: CASSLTQTGVGNEQFF.

The genes are TRBV7-9 and TRBJ2-5; 15 nucleotides agree with TRBD2. Per the germline V gene, CDR1 is SEHNR and CDR2 is FQNEAQ (reference sequence). The CDR3 has 20 residues. V gave up 5 bases and J gave up 5 bases; unmatched junction bases: 18. The CDR3 here is CASSPQAGLAGGATRETQYF. CDR3 nucleotides: TGTGCCAGCAGCCCACAGGCCGGACTAGCGGGAGGGGCCACGAGGGAGACCCAGTACTTC.

The chain is built from TRBV6-1 and TRBJ2-1; TRBD2 agrees at 13 bases. V trimming: 5 bases; J trimming: 4 bases; junction bases outside the gene matches: 5. This CDR3 has 16 amino acids. Germline CDR1 and CDR2: MNHNS and SASEGT. The CDR3 DNA follows: TGTGCCAGCAGTCACCTGGGACTAGCGGGATACAATGAGCAGTTCTTC. As protein: CASSHLGLAGYNEQFF.

This clonotype has at least ten counts. This sequence joins TRBV11-2 and TRBJ2-3, with TRBD2 identical over 7 bases. CDR3 size: 12 residues. CDR1 and CDR2 from the germline V gene are SGHAT and FQNNGV. V lost 8 bases, J lost 4 bases, and 3 bases stayed unmatched. This CDR3 is CASGEGPDTQYF. Written as DNA, the CDR3 is TGTGCCAGCGGGGAGGGCCCAGATACGCAGTATTTT.

The J gene is TRBJ1-1, the V gene TRBV2; 7 bases line up with TRBD1. Per germline, CDR1 SNHLY and CDR2 FYNNEI. The length of the CDR3 is 14 residues. J gave up 3 bases and V 8 bases, and 9 bases lay outside the gene matches. This CDR3 reads CASLSQGRDTEAFF. DNA for the CDR3: TGTGCCAGCCTGTCACAGGGGAGAGACACTGAAGCTTTCTTT.

This clonotype appeared many times. V gene TRBV7-2 combines with J gene TRBJ2-7; D perhaps matches TRBD1 (6 bases). The germline gives CDR1 SGHTA, CDR2 FQGNSA. This CDR3 is built from 16 residues. V lost 4 bases and J lost 2, with 18 bases in between. CDR3 region: CASSSDRSFFTYEQYF. The CDR3 nucleotides read TGTGCCAGCAGCTCGGACAGATCATTCTTTACCTACGAGCAGTACTTC.

The V and J genes are TRBV28 and TRBJ2-7; 7 nucleotides line up with TRBD2. The CDR3 sequence is 17 residues long. Trimming removed 6 bases from V and 3 bases from J; junction bases left unmatched: 17. CDR1 is MDHEN and CDR2 is SYDVKM in the germline V gene. CDR3 DNA sequence: TGTGCCAGCAGCTTCGAGGGCCCTAGCGGAAGGGACTACGAGCAGTACTTC. This gives the protein CASSFEGPSGRDYEQYF.

This clonotype was found many times. The CDR3 here is CASSPPDRRTEQFF. The CDR3 DNA is TGTGCCAGCTCACCACCGGACAGGAGGACTGAGCAGTTCTTC. The rearrangement links TRBV18 to TRBJ2-1, with TRBD1 matching over 7 bases. Trimming cost V 0 bases and J 9 bases; bases outside gene matches: 5. Germline CDR1 and CDR2: KGHSH and LQKENI. CDR3 length equals 14 residues.

CDR3 residues: CASSPRRLAGGNEQFF. In DNA, the CDR3 is TGTGCCAGCAGCCCGCGGAGACTAGCGGGAGGGAATGAGCAGTTCTTC. The chain recombines TRBV7-2 with TRBJ2-1, with TRBD2 matching over 14 bases. Germline V gene sequence: CDR1 SGHTA, CDR2 FQGNSA. Trimming cost V 5 bases and J 7 bases; bases outside gene matches: 7. The CDR3 spans 16 residues. The whole variable domain, filled in from reference TRBV7-2 and TRBJ2-1, reads GAGVSQSPSNKVTEKGKDVELRCDPISGHTALYWYRQSLGQGLEFLIYFQGNSAPDKSGLPSDRFSAERTGGSVSTLTIQRTQQEDSAVYLCASSPRRLAGGNEQFFGPGTRLTVL.

This clonotype was found many times. The chain links TRBV28 to TRBJ2-7, with no clear D. CDR1 and CDR2 (germline): MDHEN, SYDVKM. This CDR3 spans 12 amino acids. Trimming removed 3 bases at V and 7 bases at J, with 10 bases between. The CDR3 coding sequence is TGTGCCAGCAGTTTTGGCGAGAGGGAGCAGTACTTC. It codes for CASSFGEREQYF.

As concerns this clonotype: This may stem from a read error, because a much larger clone lies one nucleotide away. This chain uses TRBV11-2 with TRBJ2-7; D not resolved. CDR3 length: 12 amino acids. Per germline, CDR1 SGHAT and CDR2 FQNNGV. Trimming cost V 8 bases and J 5 bases, with 13 bases left between them. CDR3: CASGVGYNEQYF. CDR3 DNA: TGTGCCAGCGGCGTGGGGTATAACGAGCAGTACTTC.

This clonotype came up many times. The chain uses TRBV10-3 and TRBJ2-7; 8 bases are a match to TRBD1. The trim removed 4 bases at V and 6 bases at J, leaving 5 bases unmatched. Germline CDR1 is ENHRY and CDR2 is SYGVKD. The CDR3 is 13 amino acids. CDR3 nucleotide sequence: TGTGCCATCAGTGGGACAGGGATAGGCGAGCAGTACTTC. Translation gives CAISGTGIGEQYF.

This clonotype has ten or more counts. This rearrangement joins TRBV11-2 to TRBJ2-2; 7 nucleotides align to TRBD1. V shed 5 bases, J shed 1 base, and the junction held 4 bases outside the gene matches. Germline V gene data show CDR1 as SGHAT and CDR2 as FQNNGV. The CDR3 consists of 15 residues. The CDR3 region has the DNA TGTGCCAGCAGCCCTTGGACAGGGAACACCGGGGAGCTGTTTTTT. Residues: CASSPWTGNTGELFF.

This clonotype occurred a few times. This chain uses TRBV18 with TRBJ2-7; maybe TRBD2 (5 bases). This CDR3 spans 14 amino acids. The germline V gene encodes CDR1 KGHSH and CDR2 LQKENI. Trimming left V 4 bases short and J 0 bases short, with 10 bases between. The CDR3, as DNA: TGTGCCAGCTCACGGGAGCGGAGCTCCTACGAGCAGTACTTC. Its translation: CASSRERSSYEQYF.

This clonotype has more than one count but fewer than ten. The V gene is TRBV12-3 or TRBV12-4, the J gene TRBJ1-5; D unclear. The CDR3 loop spans 13 amino acids. V gave up 10 bases and J gave up 3 bases, with 13 bases separating them. CDR3 bases: TGTGCCACCGCGAGGGCCCCCAATCAGCCCCAGCATTTT. Residues: CATARAPNQPQHF.

This clonotype was detected many times. This chain uses TRBV12-3 or TRBV12-4 with TRBJ1-2, with D possibly TRBD1 on 6 matching bases. The V end was cut by 1 base, the J end by 4 bases, with 7 bases between. The CDR3 totals 13 residues. CDR3 DNA: TGTGCCAGCAGTTTAGGGGACATCTATGGCTACACCTTC. This translates into CASSLGDIYGYTF.